This T cell receptor beta chain was documented in a study of blood T cell repertoires in COVID-19. Study summary: Donors in the United States, Italy and Spain gave samples during acute or convalescent COVID-19. T cells, B-cell-depleted T cells, or PBMCs supplied cDNA or gDNA.

Here immunoSEQ multiplex PCR was the method, and the copy in TCRdb shows in-frame clones only, minus some. The table has 150,000 to 170,000 clones, 76% seen once. Sequencing used peripheral blood. The sequence was obtained from a woman of 80 years or more with acute or convalescent COVID-19.

CDR3 in amino acids: CASSWTSVSYNEQFF. The CDR3 coding sequence is TGTGCCAGCAGCTGGACTAGCGTTTCCTACAATGAGCAGTTCTTC. V is TRBV7-7 and J is TRBJ2-1, with 9 bases matching TRBD2. The CDR3 sequence is 15 residues long. After removal of 4 bases from V and 1 base from J, the junction contained 2 bases not matched to a gene. The germline V gene encodes CDR1 SSHAT and CDR2 FNYEAQ (reference sequence).